This is a list of T cell receptor beta chains from one sample in a study of siplizumab effects on memory and regulatory T cells. TCRdb keeps only in-frame clones here, not all; method: immunoSEQ multiplex PCR. The sample holds about 110,000 clones, around 90% seen once. The specimen was CD4+ T cells sorted from blood. All receptors derive from a human donor in good health. Both conserved end residues are part of each CDR3. D genes are given only for firm matches. Not every row has a clone size; where given, it reads once, few, many or a size class.

clone size	V gene	D gene	J gene	CDR3 protein	CDR3 DNA
-	TRBV6-5	-	TRBJ1-1	CASSYERVWAFF	TGTGCCAGCAGTTACGAACGGGTATGGGCTTTCTTT
few	TRBV2	TRBD1	TRBJ2-2	CATPGQRYTGELFF	TGTGCCACCCCGGGACAGAGGTACACCGGGGAGCTGTTTTTT
-	TRBV5-1	-	TRBJ2-2	CASSPLGGVNTGELFF	TGCGCCAGCAGCCCCCTTGGCGGGGTCAACACCGGGGAGCTGTTTTTT
-	TRBV2	-	TRBJ1-2	CASRPANYGYTF	TGTGCCAGCAGACCAGCTAACTATGGCTACACCTTC
-	TRBV5-6	-	TRBJ1-2	CASSLDSSGPYGYTF	TGTGCCAGCAGCTTGGATTCTTCGGGGCCCTATGGCTACACCTTC
-	TRBV5-1	-	TRBJ1-1	CASSFGAGVNTEAFF	TGCGCCAGCAGCTTTGGGGCAGGGGTGAACACTGAAGCTTTCTTT
-	TRBV2	TRBD1	TRBJ1-1	CASSRGQVPFEAFF	TGTGCCAGCAGCCGAGGACAGGTCCCCTTTGAAGCTTTCTTT
-	TRBV27	TRBD1	TRBJ1-4	CASSLRDSLNEKLFF	TGTGCCAGCAGTTTAAGGGACAGTCTTAATGAAAAACTGTTTTTT
-	TRBV9	-	TRBJ1-2	CASSVAAYYGYTF	TGTGCCAGCAGCGTAGCCGCATACTATGGCTACACCTTC
-	TRBV12-5	TRBD1	TRBJ2-5	CASGPGTGVLETQYF	TGTGCTAGTGGTCCCGGGACAGGGGTTCTAGAGACCCAGTACTTC
once	TRBV14	TRBD2	TRBJ2-7	CASSQVVREGQYF	TGTGCCAGCAGCCAAGTTGTGAGGGAGGGGCAGTACTTC
-	TRBV28	TRBD2	TRBJ2-7	CASNLPSGRAEQYF	TGTGCCAGCAACTTGCCGTCCGGGAGGGCCGAGCAGTACTTC
-	TRBV4-1	-	TRBJ1-1	CASSQAPLQGEAFF	TGCGCCAGCAGCCAAGCCCCTCTCCAGGGGGAAGCTTTCTTT
-	TRBV15	TRBD1	TRBJ1-2	CATSRDWALTGFEGYTF	TGTGCCACCAGCAGAGATTGGGCCCTGACAGGGTTTGAGGGCTACACCTTC
-	TRBV27	TRBD2	TRBJ2-2	CASSLSGGRTGELFF	TGTGCCAGCAGTTTATCGGGAGGGAGGACCGGGGAGCTGTTTTTT
-	TRBV5-5	-	TRBJ2-1	CASSLARGLQGNEQFF	TGTGCCAGCAGCTTGGCCCGGGGACTCCAGGGCAATGAGCAGTTCTTC
few	TRBV7-3	-	TRBJ2-7	CASSLGRDYEQYF	TGTGCCAGCAGCTTGGGCAGGGACTACGAGCAGTACTTC
-	TRBV6-5	-	TRBJ1-4	CASSYERLLGKLFF	TGTGCCAGCAGTTATGAAAGGCTACTTGGAAAACTGTTTTTT
-	TRBV6-5	-	TRBJ1-2	CASSYPGRYGYTF	TGTGCCAGCAGTTACCCGGGGCGGTATGGCTACACCTTC
-	TRBV7-2	-	TRBJ2-3	CASSRQGGSDTQYF	TGTGCCAGCAGCCGCCAGGGGGGATCAGATACGCAGTATTTT
-	TRBV5-1	TRBD1	TRBJ1-2	CASSPDREGYGYTF	TGCGCCAGCAGTCCCGACAGGGAAGGCTATGGCTACACCTTC
-	TRBV19	TRBD2	TRBJ2-1	CASSIGGLAGGLEQFF	TGTGCCAGTAGTATAGGAGGTCTAGCGGGGGGGCTGGAGCAGTTCTTC
-	TRBV7-9	-	TRBJ2-1	CASSLRREYGVEQFF	TGTGCCAGCAGCCTAAGAAGGGAATACGGCGTAGAGCAGTTCTTC
-	TRBV18	-	TRBJ1-2	CASSPPSKGQYGYTF	TGTGCCAGCTCACCACCGTCGAAAGGCCAGTATGGCTACACCTTC
-	TRBV19	-	TRBJ1-6	CASSDNRDSPLHF	TGTGCCAGTAGTGATAACAGGGATTCACCCCTCCACTTT
-	TRBV10-3	-	TRBJ2-7	CAISESLLSSYEQYF	TGTGCCATCAGTGAGTCGCTTCTAAGCTCCTACGAGCAGTACTTC
-	TRBV2	-	TRBJ2-1	CASSPSRHNEQFF	TGTGCCAGCAGTCCTTCAAGGCACAATGAGCAGTTCTTC
-	TRBV2	-	TRBJ1-2	CASIRGGPSEGYTF	TGTGCCAGCATTAGAGGAGGACCTTCGGAGGGCTACACCTTC
-	TRBV6-5	-	TRBJ2-7	CASSFWGPTYEQYF	TGTGCCAGCAGTTTTTGGGGCCCTACCTACGAGCAGTACTTC
-	TRBV5-1	TRBD1	TRBJ2-7	CASSLSWTGRTYEQYF	TGCGCCAGCAGCTTGTCTTGGACAGGGAGGACCTACGAGCAGTACTTC
-	TRBV27	-	TRBJ1-1	CASSFKGYTEAFF	TGTGCCAGCAGTTTCAAGGGTTACACTGAAGCTTTCTTT
-	TRBV9	TRBD1	TRBJ2-2	CASSVLDRGNTGELFF	TGTGCCAGCAGCGTACTAGACAGGGGGAACACCGGGGAGCTGTTTTTT
-	TRBV4-1	-	TRBJ2-6	CASSLSGSGANVLTF	TGCGCCAGCAGCCTCTCAGGTTCTGGGGCCAACGTCCTGACTTTC
-	TRBV4-1	TRBD2	TRBJ2-3	CASSLSWTSGVADTQYF	TGCGCCAGCAGCCTCTCATGGACTAGTGGGGTGGCAGATACGCAGTATTTT
-	TRBV4-1	TRBD1	TRBJ1-1	CASSHSRTGNTEAFF	TGCGCCAGCAGCCACAGCCGGACAGGGAACACTGAAGCTTTCTTT
-	TRBV25-1	TRBD2	TRBJ2-1	CASMRTSSYNEQFF	TGTGCCAGCATGAGGACTAGCTCCTACAATGAGCAGTTCTTC
-	TRBV5-1	TRBD1	TRBJ2-6	CASSRGPGQGPGNSGANVLTF	TGCGCCAGCAGCCGTGGACCGGGACAGGGTCCGGGGAACTCTGGGGCCAACGTCCTGACTTTC
-	TRBV5-6	-	TRBJ1-1	CASSQLDLLRAFF	TGTGCCAGCAGCCAGCTGGACTTACTCAGAGCTTTCTTT
once	TRBV5-6	-	TRBJ2-4	CASSLLGQSLAKNIQYF	TGTGCCAGCAGCCTATTGGGGCAGTCCCTAGCCAAAAACATTCAGTACTTC
-	TRBV5-8	-	TRBJ1-3	CASSSRRGGSSGNTIYF	TGTGCCAGCAGCTCCCGACGGGGAGGGAGCTCTGGAAACACCATATATTTT
-	TRBV4-1	-	TRBJ1-4	CASSQTGGEAYATNEKLFF	TGCGCCAGCAGCCAAACGGGGGGTGAAGCTTATGCAACTAATGAAAAACTGTTTTTT
-	TRBV6-5	-	TRBJ2-3	CASSYDSFATDTQYF	TGTGCCAGCAGTTACGACTCCTTCGCCACAGATACGCAGTATTTT
-	TRBV19	-	TRBJ1-1	CASSIRTGLGTEAFF	TGTGCCAGTAGTATTCGAACGGGATTAGGCACTGAAGCTTTCTTT
once	TRBV6-1	-	TRBJ2-3	CASKAGDTDTQYF	TGTGCCAGCAAAGCAGGGGACACAGATACGCAGTATTTT
-	TRBV7-6	-	TRBJ2-1	CASSLSHNEQFF	TGTGCCAGCAGCTTATCACACAATGAGCAGTTCTTC
-	TRBV9	-	TRBJ2-7	CASSVDLRGLGYEQYF	TGTGCCAGCAGCGTAGATTTGAGAGGGTTGGGCTACGAGCAGTACTTC
-	TRBV6-5	-	TRBJ1-1	CASRGPIPPEAFF	TGTGCCAGCAGGGGCCCCATACCCCCAGAAGCTTTCTTT
-	TRBV7-6	-	TRBJ1-1	CASSLGRGNTEAFF	TGTGCCAGCAGCTTAGGGCGGGGGAACACTGAAGCTTTCTTT
-	TRBV27	TRBD1	TRBJ2-7	CASRGGQGVYEQYF	TGTGCCAGCAGGGGGGGACAGGGTGTCTACGAGCAGTACTTC
-	TRBV15	-	TRBJ1-1	CATSRDRKGSTEAFF	TGTGCCACCAGCAGAGATCGTAAGGGGAGCACTGAAGCTTTCTTT